Below are 3 T cell receptor beta chains sequenced from a single sample in a study of beta chain features in type 1 diabetes. Reverse transcribing all isolated RNA meant expressed TCRB transcripts were sequenced. The data were produced by immunoSEQ multiplex PCR, yet TCRdb's version contains in-frame clones alone and is incomplete. The sample contains some 17,000 clones, less than 85% of which appear only once. Regarding the study as a whole: TCRB CDR3 length was moderately but significantly reduced in all four CD4+ subsets of Type 1 diabetes patients.

No antigen is known for these receptors. The sample was stem cell memory CD4+ T cells from blood. The receptors here all came from a man aged 30-40 years with type 1 diabetes.

The V call is TRBV10-3, the J call TRBJ1-1; D might be TRBD1 (5 bases). Germline CDR1 reads ENHRY; CDR2 reads SYGVKD. This CDR3 region has 13 residues. V was shortened by 5 bases and J by 1 base, with 8 bases between the two germline ends. For the CDR3, the DNA is TGTGCCATCAGTCAACAGGAGAACACTGAAGCTTTCTTT. Amino acid sequence: CAISQQENTEAFF.

V is TRBV10-2 and J is TRBJ2-7; TRBD1 matches at 9 bases. The ends lost 2 bases at V and 3 bases at J; junction bases unmatched: 2. CDR1 is WSHSY and CDR2 is SAAADI in the germline V gene. The CDR3 loop spans 14 amino acids. CDR3 DNA sequence: TGCGCCAGCAGTGAGGGGACAGGGTACTACGAGCAGTACTTC. Protein sequence: CASSEGTGYYEQYF.

The chain employs TRBV7-2 and TRBJ2-6, with no clear D. V dropped 1 base and J dropped 0 bases, with 16 bases sitting between them. Germline V gene data show CDR1 as SGHTA and CDR2 as FQGNSA. This CDR3 spans 19 amino acids. For the CDR3, the DNA is TGTGCCAGCAGCTTAGAACCAGAAAGATTAAGCTCTGGGGCCAACGTCCTGACTTTC. As protein: CASSLEPERLSSGANVLTF.